This T cell receptor (beta chain) appears in the sequencing data of a study of cytomegalovirus exposure and HLA in healthy donors. Overall study results and limits: Most observed TCR sequences were rare, whereas some public TCRs were detected in many donors. In vitro, a few CMV-associated chains proved specific for CMV antigens. Reports described diagnosis of cytomegalovirus status by the classifier as highly specific and sensitive.

Separate from the approximately 720-subject first cohort was the approximately 130-subject validation cohort, to which the donors belonged. The CDR3 is 13 residues long. CDR1 is SNHLY, CDR2 FYNNEI, per germline. V was shortened by 6 bases and J by 1 base, with 7 bases between the two germline ends. Points on this clone: What it binds is unknown.

The data were produced by immunoSEQ multiplex PCR, yet TCRdb's version contains in-frame clones alone and is incomplete. The data show over 150,000 clones, with approximately 86% seen just once and around 2% held by the top ten. This sequence originates from a woman between 18 and 29 years old in good health and CMV-seronegative. Sequencing input: PBMCs. The V gene is TRBV2, the J gene TRBJ1-5; TRBD1 is a possible D gene (6 bases). This CDR3 reads CASRGQSNQPQHF. In DNA, the CDR3 is TGTGCCAGCAGAGGACAGAGCAATCAGCCCCAGCATTTT.